This TCR beta chain appears in the sequencing data of a study of OX40 agonist ivuxolimab in advanced cancers. The CDR3 contains 15 residues. Germline V gene data show CDR1 as SGHDT and CDR2 as YYEEEE. With 2 bases removed from V and 8 bases from J, the gap between germline ends came to 19 bases. Produced via immunoSEQ multiplex PCR; TCRdb's table is partial and in-frame only. In the table there are about 65,000 clones, around 90% of which are singletons. The sequencing here drew on CD4+ or CD8+ T cells sorted from blood, taken in a trial of the OX40 agonist ivuxolimab. V and J are TRBV5-6 and TRBJ1-2; possible D gene TRBD1, 5 bases. The TCR comes from an adult with an advanced solid tumor such as melanoma, head and neck, liver or kidney cancer. The CDR3 DNA follows: TGTGCCAGCAGCTTCGTGGGACTTTCGGCGGGGGGCTACACCTTC. It specifies CASSFVGLSAGGYTF.